This T cell receptor beta chain is from a study of cytomegalovirus exposure and HLA in healthy donors. On the study more broadly: Findings of an earlier analysis included some 110 million unique TCR beta sequences from roughly 200 million T cells.

Broader study findings: In terms of immune exposure information, only CMV serostatus was available. The study flagged 150 to 200 TCR beta chains as cytomegalovirus-associated.

This clone has just a few counts. What it recognizes is unknown. The PCR used 60 Vbeta and 13 Jbeta primers. Some clones are missing from TCRdb's copy, which holds only in-frame ones; the method was immunoSEQ multiplex PCR. The sample has 92,000 or so clones; 55% to 70% are singletons. The CDR3 sequence is 14 residues long. CDR1 SGHKS and CDR2 YYEKEE come from the germline V gene (reference sequence). The junction had 7 bases not matched to a gene; V was cut back by 3 bases and J by 5 bases. The sequencing sample was made of PBMCs. This chain connects TRBV5-5 to TRBJ2-7, with 8 bases fitting TRBD2. This receptor was obtained from a woman aged 50 to 65 in good health and CMV-seropositive. The CDR3 loop is CASSYGPGGNEQYF. The CDR3, as DNA: TGTGCCAGCAGCTACGGACCGGGAGGGAACGAGCAGTACTTC.